What follows are 32 T cell receptor beta chains derived from one specimen sequenced in a study of Graves' ophthalmopathy and Graves' hyperthyroidism. For repertoire sequencing, the TCR beta CDR3 regions were amplified from RNA transcripts. The first round was an RT-PCR with HTBI primers, and the second round was a multiplex PCR. Each CDR3 protein gets one entry after TCRdb re-called the multiplex PCR reads with MiXCR. Altogether hundreds of thousands of distinct CDR3 sequences are present, more than 40% being singletons, with the ten largest covering 3.3%. Sequencing was carried out using peripheral blood. The receptors were sampled from an adult man with Graves' ophthalmopathy.

This clonotype was counted only a few times. The chain uses TRBV27 and TRBJ2-7; no reliable D call. Germline CDR1 reads MNHEY; CDR2 reads SMNVEV (reference sequence). This CDR3 comprises 12 residues. The ends were cut back, 4 bases at V and 7 bases at J, with 11 bases in the middle. This CDR3 reads CASSSSLGEQYF. The CDR3 DNA reads as TGTGCCAGCAGTTCCAGCTTGGGGGAGCAGTACTTC.

This clonotype was counted a few times. The V call is TRBV30, the J call TRBJ1-5; no clear D gene. V was trimmed by 3 bases and J by 6 bases, leaving 12 bases between them. Germline V gene data show CDR1 as GTSNPN and CDR2 as SVGIG (reference sequence). The CDR3 is 13 residues long. As DNA, the CDR3 is TGTGCCTGGAGGAAGGGATTGGGTCAGCCCCAGCATTTT. This gives the protein CAWRKGLGQPQHF.

The gene calls are TRBV5-8 and TRBJ2-6; 12 positions agree with TRBD1. Trimming removed 4 bases from V and 1 base from J; junction bases left unmatched: 6. The CDR3 length is 18 residues. Per germline, CDR1 SGHTS and CDR2 YDEGEE. CDR3 in DNA: TGTGCCAGCAGCCGTGGGGACAGGGGGCTTTCTGGGGCCAACGTCCTGACTTTC. Its protein is CASSRGDRGLSGANVLTF.

This clonotype was seen at least ten times. V usage is TRBV29-1 and J usage is TRBJ2-2; D remains ambiguous. Germline V lookup: CDR1 SQVTM, CDR2 ANQGSEA. This CDR3 has 13 residues. V lost 4 bases, J lost 5 bases, and 11 bases lay in between. CDR3 sequence reads: CSVGLVGTGELFF. The CDR3, as DNA: TGCAGCGTTGGGCTAGTAGGTACCGGGGAGCTGTTTTTT.

This clonotype was recorded many times. Written as DNA, the CDR3 is TGTGCCAGCAGCTGGGACAGGGTTGAATCACCCCTCCACTTT. Translating gives CASSWDRVESPLHF. The rearrangement links TRBV6-6 to TRBJ1-6, with 9 bases fitting TRBD1. This CDR3 is built from 14 residues. Germline V gene sequence: CDR1 MNHNY, CDR2 SVGAGI (reference sequence). Trimming cost V 6 bases and J 10 bases; bases outside gene matches: 7.

This chain uses TRBV11-2 with TRBJ1-2; D remains unclear. V lost 1 base and J lost 6, with 6 bases in between. The germline gives CDR1 SGHAT, CDR2 FQNNGV. The CDR3 is made up of 12 amino acids. For the CDR3, the DNA is TGTGCCAGCAGCTTAGGGTGGGATGGCTACACCTTC. Encoded protein: CASSLGWDGYTF.

The rearrangement links TRBV7-2 to TRBJ2-3; D is perhaps TRBD1 or TRBD2 (5 bases each). Trimming took off 5 bases at V and 5 bases at J, with 20 bases between the two ends. CDR3 length: 16 residues. Germline V CDR1 and CDR2: SGHTA, FQGNSA. CDR3 sequence reads: CASSPGTRVVGDTQYF. CDR3 bases: TGTGCCAGCAGCCCCGGGACCAGGGTTGTAGGAGATACGCAGTATTTT.

The chain couples TRBV24-1 to TRBJ2-4; no definite D call. This CDR3 contains 16 residues. With 7 bases removed from V and 0 bases from J, the gap between germline ends came to 15 bases. CDR1 is KGHDR and CDR2 is SFDVKD in the germline V gene. For the CDR3, the DNA is TGTGCCACCAGGCCTCCCCGTCGGGTAGCCAAAAACATTCAGTACTTC. Protein: CATRPPRRVAKNIQYF.

V usage is TRBV7-8 and J usage is TRBJ1-5, with 7 positions matching TRBD1. J was trimmed by 0 bases and V by 8 bases; bases with no gene match: 16. This CDR3 is built from 18 residues. Germline V gives CDR1 SGHVS, CDR2 FQNEAQ. CDR3 sequence: CASSLQGQWFGSNQPQHF. As DNA, the CDR3 is TGTGCCAGCTCACTCCAGGGACAGTGGTTCGGTAGCAATCAGCCCCAGCATTTT.

This clonotype was observed a handful of times. The chain uses TRBV4-3 and TRBJ2-5, with 13 bases identical to TRBD2. The J segment lost 9 bases and the V segment lost 8 bases, leaving 6 bases of the junction unmatched. The CDR3 consists of 13 residues. CDR1 and CDR2 from the germline V gene are LGHNA and YSLEER. The CDR3 loop is CASGQLAGGPQYF. The CDR3 DNA is TGCGCCAGCGGACAACTAGCGGGGGGGCCCCAGTACTTC.

This sequence joins TRBV25-1 and TRBJ2-7; 10 bases map to TRBD1. V was clipped by 1 base and J by 8 bases; unmatched bases: 8. The CDR3 contains 15 residues. The V gene's germline CDR1 is MGHDK and CDR2 SYGVNS. In DNA, the CDR3 is TGTGCCAGCAGTGAATGGGGGACAGGGGAGGATAAGCAGTACTTC. This codes for CASSEWGTGEDKQYF.

This clonotype was picked up many times. The rearrangement joins TRBV7-2 to TRBJ1-4, with 9 bases matching TRBD1. CDR3 size: 14 residues. CDR1 is SGHTA, CDR2 FQGNSA, per germline. J gave up 5 bases and V 4 bases, and 2 bases lay outside the gene matches. The DNA of the CDR3 is TGTGCCAGCAGCTACGGGACAGGGAATGAAAAACTGTTTTTT. It codes for CASSYGTGNEKLFF.

The rearrangement links TRBV25-1 to TRBJ2-5, with 12 bases identical to TRBD1. CDR3 length: 15 residues. The germline V gene has CDR1 MGHDK and CDR2 SYGVNS. Germline trimming cut 4 bases from V and 7 bases from J; bases unmatched to any gene: 7. CDR3 protein: CASSARGQGAGTQYF. For the CDR3, the DNA is TGTGCCAGCAGTGCTAGGGGACAGGGGGCGGGGACCCAGTACTTC.

This clonotype was seen ten or more times. The CDR3 loop reads CASSPQGFYEQYF. The CDR3 nucleotides read TGTGCCAGCAGCCCCCAAGGGTTCTACGAGCAGTACTTC. The chain uses TRBV12-3 or TRBV12-4 and TRBJ2-7; no clear D gene. The V end lost 6 bases, the J end lost 3 bases, and 12 bases lay between the germline ends. CDR3 length: 13 residues.

The sample holds a few counts of this clonotype. The chain recombines TRBV30 with TRBJ1-2, with a tentative D call TRBD1 (6 bases). The V and J ends lost 3 bases and 4 bases respectively, with 9 bases between them. Germline CDR1 is GTSNPN and CDR2 is SVGIG (reference sequence). The length of the CDR3 is 12 residues. CDR3 DNA: TGTGCCTGGAGACCAGGGGCCTATGGCTACACCTTC. Translation gives CAWRPGAYGYTF.

V gene TRBV19 combines with J gene TRBJ1-2; 10 nucleotides agree with TRBD1. CDR3 length equals 15 residues. Trimming at V came to 3 bases and at J to 8 bases, leaving 9 bases not matched to a gene. Germline lookup yields CDR1 LNHDA and CDR2 SQIVND (reference sequence). CDR3 sequence reads: CASSMGQGSSIGYTF. The CDR3 nucleotides are TGTGCCAGTAGTATGGGACAGGGGTCTTCGATCGGCTACACCTTC.

The CDR3, as DNA: TGTGCCAGCAGTGACGGGACTAGCGGGGGGAATGAGCAGTTCTTC. It specifies CASSDGTSGGNEQFF. The chain employs TRBV6-4 and TRBJ2-1; 15 nucleotides match TRBD2. Germline V CDR1 and CDR2: MRHNA, SNTAGT. V shed 2 bases and J 7 bases; nucleotides not matched to a gene: 0. The CDR3 has 15 residues.

The table lists this clonotype with many counts. The gene calls are TRBV7-2 and TRBJ2-7; TRBD1 agrees at 9 bases. CDR3 size: 16 residues. Germline V CDR1 and CDR2: SGHTA, FQGNSA. V was clipped by 1 base and J by 4 bases; unmatched bases: 8. The DNA for the CDR3 is TGTGCCAGCAGCTTAGGTCTCGGGACAGGGTTTTACGAGCAGTACTTC. This codes for CASSLGLGTGFYEQYF.

This sequence joins TRBV10-3 and TRBJ2-7, with D possibly TRBD1 on 5 matching bases. CDR3 size: 13 residues. Germline V lookup: CDR1 ENHRY, CDR2 SYGVKD. V lost 10 bases to trimming and J lost 0 bases, with 13 bases between them. The CDR3 is CANAAGSSYEQYF. In nucleotides, the CDR3 is TGTGCCAACGCCGCAGGGTCCTCCTACGAGCAGTACTTC.

The V call is TRBV29-1, the J call TRBJ1-2; 8 bases line up with TRBD1. Germline CDR1 and CDR2: SQVTM and ANQGSEA. The CDR3 is made up of 11 amino acids. J was trimmed by 4 bases and V by 6 bases; bases with no gene match: 1. The CDR3 nucleotides are TGCAGCGTGACAGGGGCCTATGGCTACACCTTC. This gives the protein CSVTGAYGYTF.

The chain couples TRBV20-1 to TRBJ2-2; D is undetermined. V lost 5 bases and J lost 4, with 11 bases in between. This CDR3 comprises 13 residues. The germline V gene encodes CDR1 DFQATT and CDR2 SNEGSKA (reference sequence). CDR3 in DNA: TGCAGTGCTTCGACTCGGACCACCGGGGAGCTGTTTTTT. The encoded protein is CSASTRTTGELFF.

Notes on this clonotype: This may be a read error: a much more frequent sequence differs by one nucleotide. The gene calls are TRBV5-1 and TRBJ2-7; unclear D gene. There are 14 residues in the CDR3. The V end lost 0 bases, the J end lost 5 bases, and 12 bases lay between the germline ends. Germline V gives CDR1 SGHRS, CDR2 YFSETQ. CDR3: CASSLGERLHEQYV. CDR3 in DNA: TGCGCCAGCAGCTTGGGCGAGAGACTCCACGAGCAGTACGTC.

This clonotype was observed a handful of times. The chain combines TRBV12-3 or TRBV12-4 with TRBJ2-7; no clear D. The CDR3 extends over 13 amino acids. V was cut by 3 bases and J by 6 bases, with 12 bases left in between. The CDR3 reads CASSFGPGTEQYF. The CDR3 nucleotides are TGTGCCAGCAGTTTCGGACCCGGCACCGAGCAGTACTTC.

The gene calls are TRBV5-1 and TRBJ2-5, with TRBD2 matching over 9 bases. Germline loops: CDR1 SGHRS, CDR2 YFSETQ. V lost 5 bases to trimming and J lost 2 bases; unmatched junction nucleotides: 4. The CDR3 has 14 residues. The CDR3 region is CASRRGGIQETQYF. CDR3 coding DNA: TGCGCCAGCAGGCGGGGGGGCATTCAAGAGACCCAGTACTTC.

The chain carries TRBV2 and TRBJ1-2; no reliable D call. Germline V gives CDR1 SNHLY, CDR2 FYNNEI. This CDR3 comprises 13 residues. V was trimmed by 4 bases and J by 9 bases, leaving 15 bases between them. The CDR3 bases are TGTGCCAGCAGTGGGGCGTCGATAGGGTGCTACACCTTC. Amino acid sequence: CASSGASIGCYTF.

Remarks on this clonotype: Given a much more abundant clone one base away, this may be a read error. This rearrangement joins TRBV20-1 to TRBJ2-7; TRBD1 matches at 9 bases. With V trimmed by 6 bases and J by 6 bases, 6 bases remained unmatched. The CDR3 loop spans 12 amino acids. Germline assignment: CDR1 DFQATT and CDR2 SNEGSKA (reference sequence). As DNA, the CDR3 is TGCAGTGCCAGGGACAGGGAACTCGAGCAGTACTTC. It encodes CSARDRELEQYF.

As for this clonotype: Since a much larger clone is just one base distant, this may be a read error. J is TRBJ1-1 and V is TRBV6-1; unclear D gene. Trimming left V 2 bases short and J 3 bases short, with 7 bases between. CDR3 length equals 13 residues. CDR1 MNHNS and CDR2 SASEGT come from the germline V gene. The DNA for the CDR3 is TGTGCCAGCAGTGAAAGGATGTACACTGAAGCTTTCTTT. Translated, it gives CASSERMYTEAFF.

This clonotype was recorded at least ten times. The chain links TRBV20-1 to TRBJ1-2; D is unresolved. This CDR3 region has 19 residues. Trimming left V 1 base short and J 2 bases short, with 26 bases between. Germline loops: CDR1 DFQATT, CDR2 SNEGSKA (reference sequence). The CDR3 protein is CSARVLADTQTESNYGYTF. CDR3 bases: TGCAGTGCTAGAGTTTTGGCCGACACCCAAACAGAGTCGAACTATGGCTACACCTTC.

This clonotype was counted ten times or more. The CDR3, as DNA: TGCAGCGTTGGCGTTCACAGGGGGCTGGGGACTGAAGCTTTCTTT. Encoded protein: CSVGVHRGLGTEAFF. The chain recombines TRBV29-1 with TRBJ1-1, with 9 bases fitting TRBD1. The CDR3 runs to 15 residues. Germline CDR1 and CDR2: SQVTM and ANQGSEA. With V trimmed by 4 bases and J by 5 bases, 11 bases remained unmatched. Full variable domain (outside the CDR3, taken from reference TRBV29-1 and TRBJ1-1): SAVISQKPSRDICQRGTSLTIQCQVDSQVTMMFWYRQQPGQSLTLIATANQGSEATYESGFVIDKFPISRPNLTFSTLTVSNMSPEDSSIYLCSVGVHRGLGTEAFFGQGTRLTVV.

As DNA, the CDR3 is TGTGCCAGCAGCTCACTGATGGACAGGGACGAGCAGTACTTC. Protein sequence: CASSSLMDRDEQYF. The chain uses TRBV7-2 and TRBJ2-7; 8 bases are a match to TRBD1. CDR1 and CDR2 from the germline V gene are SGHTA and FQGNSA. Germline trimming cut 4 bases from V and 5 bases from J; bases unmatched to any gene: 7. CDR3 length: 14 residues.

The chain employs TRBV9 and TRBJ1-3, with TRBD1 identical over 11 bases. The germline V gene encodes CDR1 SGDLS and CDR2 YYNGEE. V shed 4 bases, J shed 2 bases, and the junction held 5 bases outside the gene matches. This CDR3 comprises 16 residues. The CDR3 nucleotides are TGTGCCAGCAGCCAAATGGACAGGGGGCCTGGAAACACCATATATTTT. It encodes CASSQMDRGPGNTIYF.

The V and J genes are TRBV20-1 and TRBJ2-5; 7 bases align to TRBD1. Germline trimming cut 3 bases from V and 5 bases from J; bases unmatched to any gene: 12. CDR1 and CDR2 (germline): DFQATT, SNEGSKA (reference sequence). This CDR3 spans 15 amino acids. The chain's CDR3 is CSASGQDLREETQYF. CDR3 nucleotides: TGCAGTGCTAGCGGACAGGACCTAAGGGAGGAGACCCAGTACTTC.